These 7 T cell receptor beta chains were all obtained from the same sample, sequenced in a study of T cell repertoires in cytomegalovirus infection. TCRdb re-called the reads through MiXCR, storing one row per CDR3 protein. The table shows 150,000 or so distinct CDR3 sequences, with 20% to 25% occurring only once. No antigen is known for these receptors. This specimen was CD8+ T cells from cultured PBMCs, taken from culture after CMV antigen stimulation. These receptors were collected from a human donor in good health (CMV status not recorded). Some clones in this sample may be carry-over from other donors' samples.

The gene calls are TRBV6-1 and TRBJ1-1; D gene ambiguous. CDR1 is MNHNS and CDR2 is SASEGT in the germline V gene. The CDR3 extends over 13 amino acids. V was shortened by 5 bases and J by 3 bases, with 10 bases between the two germline ends. CDR3 coding DNA: TGTGCCAGCAGTACTTGGAGGGACACTGAAGCTTTCTTT. It specifies CASSTWRDTEAFF.

The rearrangement uses TRBV11-2 and TRBJ2-7; 8 positions match TRBD2. This CDR3 has 19 residues. The J segment lost 2 bases and the V segment lost 4 bases, leaving 19 bases of the junction unmatched. Germline V gene sequence: CDR1 SGHAT, CDR2 FQNNGV. In DNA form, the CDR3 reads TGTGCCAGCAGCTCCAGAGGAAGCTCCGGGGGAGCGGGGGCCTACGAGCAGTACTTC. Protein product: CASSSRGSSGGAGAYEQYF.

This clonotype has a count of ten or more. The CDR3 DNA is TGTGCCAGCAGCCTCCAGGCACTGACTGAAGCTTTCTTT. It is translated as CASSLQALTEAFF. The chain joins TRBV11-2 to TRBJ1-1; the D is unclear. The length of the CDR3 is 13 residues. The germline V and J ends were trimmed by 5 bases and 5 bases, with 12 bases remaining between them. Looked up from germline, CDR1 is SGHAT and CDR2 is FQNNGV.

This clonotype showed up just once. The chain couples TRBV3-1 to TRBJ2-5; D unresolved. This CDR3 comprises 15 residues. V was clipped by 0 bases and J by 1 base, with 9 bases between them. Per the germline V gene, CDR1 is LGHDT and CDR2 is YNNKEL (reference sequence). CDR3: CASSQEWNSQETQYF. The CDR3 DNA follows: TGTGCCAGCAGCCAAGAATGGAACAGCCAAGAGACCCAGTACTTC.

The V call is TRBV7-2, the J call TRBJ2-5; D unclear. V gave up 8 bases and J gave up 5 bases, with 15 bases separating them. The length of the CDR3 is 13 residues. The germline V gene encodes CDR1 SGHTA and CDR2 FQGNSA. As DNA, the CDR3 is TGTGCCAGCCAGAGGCCCGGGTGGGAGACCCAGTACTTC. As protein: CASQRPGWETQYF.

In its sample, this clonotype was seen a few times. This sequence joins TRBV7-2 and TRBJ2-1; D remains ambiguous. There are 14 residues in the CDR3. V lost 1 base to trimming and J lost 4 bases, with 8 bases between them. In germline, CDR1 is SGHTA, CDR2 FQGNSA. The CDR3 is CASSLDRRYNEQFF. DNA of the CDR3: TGTGCCAGCAGCTTAGATAGGAGATACAATGAGCAGTTCTTC.

This chain joins TRBV25-1 and TRBJ2-1; D not certain. V was shortened by 3 bases and J by 0 bases, with 9 bases between the two germline ends. This CDR3 has 15 residues. In germline, CDR1 is MGHDK, CDR2 SYGVNS. CDR3 sequence reads: CASSDDPSSYNEQFF. Here the CDR3 DNA reads TGTGCCAGCAGTGACGACCCTAGCTCCTACAATGAGCAGTTCTTC. Combining the CDR3 with reference TRBV25-1 and TRBJ2-1 gives the whole variable domain EADIYQTPRYLVIGTGKKITLECSQTMGHDKMYWYQQDPGMELHLIHYSYGVNSTEKGDLSSESTVSRIRTEHFPLTLESARPSHTSQYLCASSDDPSSYNEQFFGPGTRLTVL.